This T cell receptor (beta chain) was obtained from a study of blood T cells in healthy people across ages. Whole-study findings and limits: Long-lived and aged donors differed, with more naive CD4+ cells and higher diversity in the long-lived.

The CDR3 contains 14 residues. Germline CDR1 is PRHDT and CDR2 is FYEKMQ (reference sequence). With a J-beta primer mix and a sample-barcoded 5' primer, a second PCR ran roughly 7 to 11 cycles. Carrying 12 random nucleotides, a template-switch adaptor labeled each individual cDNA molecule. From each sample, at least 2.5 million paired-end reads containing CDR3 were obtained. From the 5' RACE reads, TCRdb called clonotypes with MiXCR, one entry per CDR3 protein. In the table there are around 1,500,000 distinct CDR3 sequences, over 25% of which are singletons. This clonotype was counted at least ten times. Its specificity is unknown. Mismatch with germline at one junction end may stem from a read error. A minimum of 6 micrograms of total RNA was extracted per sample.

The sample taken for sequencing was blood. The chain carries TRBV13 and TRBJ2-7; D perhaps matches TRBD2 (6 bases). This TCR was recovered from a woman in her twenties or thirties in good health. The CDR3 region is CASSLEGQGYEQYF. The CDR3 DNA follows: TGCGCCAGCAGCTTGGAGGGGCAGGGCTACGAGCAGTACTTC.